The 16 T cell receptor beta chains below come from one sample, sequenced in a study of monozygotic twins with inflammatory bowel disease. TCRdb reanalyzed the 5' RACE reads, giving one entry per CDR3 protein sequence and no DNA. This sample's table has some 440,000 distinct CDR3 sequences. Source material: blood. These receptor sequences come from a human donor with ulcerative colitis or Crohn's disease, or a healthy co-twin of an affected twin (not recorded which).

This CDR3 is CSVPSPSGRAGSYNEQFF. The chain combines TRBV20-1 with TRBJ2-1; the D gene TCRdb calls, TRBD2, cannot be checked with no DNA. CDR3 length equals 18 residues. Germline V lookup: CDR1 DFQATT, CDR2 SNEGSKA (reference sequence).

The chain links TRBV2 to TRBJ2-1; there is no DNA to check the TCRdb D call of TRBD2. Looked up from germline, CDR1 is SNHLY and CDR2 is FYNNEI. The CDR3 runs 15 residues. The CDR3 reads CASSGSSGRSNEQFF. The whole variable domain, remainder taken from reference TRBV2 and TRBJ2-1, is EPEVTQTPSHQVTQMGQEVILRCVPISNHLYFYWYRQILGQKVEFLVSFYNNEISEKSEIFDDQFSVERPDGSNFTLKIRSTKLEDSAMYFCASSGSSGRSNEQFFGPGTRLTVL.

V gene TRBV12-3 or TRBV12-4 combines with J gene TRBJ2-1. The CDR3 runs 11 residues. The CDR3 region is CASSLGGEQFF.

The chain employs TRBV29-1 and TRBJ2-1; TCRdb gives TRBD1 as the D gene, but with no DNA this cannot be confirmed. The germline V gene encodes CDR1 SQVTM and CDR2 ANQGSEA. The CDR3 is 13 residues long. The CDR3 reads CSVEGTKYNEQFF.

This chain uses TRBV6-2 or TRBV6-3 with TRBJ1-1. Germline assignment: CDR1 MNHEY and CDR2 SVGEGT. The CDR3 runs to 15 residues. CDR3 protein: CASSYSNFLNTEAFF.

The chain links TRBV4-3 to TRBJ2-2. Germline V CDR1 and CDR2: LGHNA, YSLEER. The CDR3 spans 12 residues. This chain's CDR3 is CASSQDWGELFF.

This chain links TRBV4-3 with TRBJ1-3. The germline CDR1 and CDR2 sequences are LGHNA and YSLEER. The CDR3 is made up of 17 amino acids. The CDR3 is CASSQTRVTESGNTIYF.

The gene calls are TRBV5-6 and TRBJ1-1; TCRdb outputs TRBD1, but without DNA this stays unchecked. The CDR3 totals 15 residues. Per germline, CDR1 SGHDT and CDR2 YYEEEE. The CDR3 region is CASSPLTSGNTEAFF.

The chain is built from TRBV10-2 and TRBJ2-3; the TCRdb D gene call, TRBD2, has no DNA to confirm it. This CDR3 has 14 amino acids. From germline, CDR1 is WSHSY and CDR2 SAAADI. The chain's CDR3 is CASLSGRDTDTQYF.

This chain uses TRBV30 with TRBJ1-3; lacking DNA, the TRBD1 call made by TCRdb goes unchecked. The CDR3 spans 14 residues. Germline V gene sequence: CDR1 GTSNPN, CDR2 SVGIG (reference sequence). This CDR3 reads CAWAAPWTRDTIYF.

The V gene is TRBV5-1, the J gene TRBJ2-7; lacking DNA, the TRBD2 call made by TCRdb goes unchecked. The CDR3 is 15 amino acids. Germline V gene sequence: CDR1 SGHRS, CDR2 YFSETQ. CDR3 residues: CASSLDGTSGNEQYF.

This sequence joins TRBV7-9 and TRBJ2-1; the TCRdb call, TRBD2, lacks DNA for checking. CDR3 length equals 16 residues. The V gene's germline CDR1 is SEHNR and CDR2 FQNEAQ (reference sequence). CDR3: CASSYTGTQVSNEQFF.

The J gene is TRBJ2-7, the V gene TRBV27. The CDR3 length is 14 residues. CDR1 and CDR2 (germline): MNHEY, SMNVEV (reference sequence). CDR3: CASSLVGFPYEQYF.

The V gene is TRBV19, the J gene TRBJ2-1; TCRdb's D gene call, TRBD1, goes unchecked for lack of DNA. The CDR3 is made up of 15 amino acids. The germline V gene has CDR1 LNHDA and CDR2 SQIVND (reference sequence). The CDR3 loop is CASGGVGNSYNEQFF.

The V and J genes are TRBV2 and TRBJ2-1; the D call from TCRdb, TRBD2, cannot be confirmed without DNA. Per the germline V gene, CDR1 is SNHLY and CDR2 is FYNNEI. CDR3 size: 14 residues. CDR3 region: CASRPGLMGYEQFF.

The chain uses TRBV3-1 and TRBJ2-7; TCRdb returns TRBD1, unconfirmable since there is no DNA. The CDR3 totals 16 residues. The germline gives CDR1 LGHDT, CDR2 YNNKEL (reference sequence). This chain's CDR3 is CASSRRGGQGGDEQYF.